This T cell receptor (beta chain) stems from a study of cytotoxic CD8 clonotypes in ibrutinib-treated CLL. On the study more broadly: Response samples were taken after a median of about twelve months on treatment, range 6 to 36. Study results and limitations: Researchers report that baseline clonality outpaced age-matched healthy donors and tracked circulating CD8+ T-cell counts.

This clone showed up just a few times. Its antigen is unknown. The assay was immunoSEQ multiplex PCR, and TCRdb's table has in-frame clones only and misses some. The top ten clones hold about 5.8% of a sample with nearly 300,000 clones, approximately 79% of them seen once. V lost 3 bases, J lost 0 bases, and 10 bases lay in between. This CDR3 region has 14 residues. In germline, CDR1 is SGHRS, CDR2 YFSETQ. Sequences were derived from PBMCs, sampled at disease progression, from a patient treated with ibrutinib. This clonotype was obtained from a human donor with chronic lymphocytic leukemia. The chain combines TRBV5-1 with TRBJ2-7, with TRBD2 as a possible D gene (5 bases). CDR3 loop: CASSWNAGSYEQYF. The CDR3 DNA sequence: TGCGCCAGCAGCTGGAACGCGGGCTCCTACGAGCAGTACTTC.